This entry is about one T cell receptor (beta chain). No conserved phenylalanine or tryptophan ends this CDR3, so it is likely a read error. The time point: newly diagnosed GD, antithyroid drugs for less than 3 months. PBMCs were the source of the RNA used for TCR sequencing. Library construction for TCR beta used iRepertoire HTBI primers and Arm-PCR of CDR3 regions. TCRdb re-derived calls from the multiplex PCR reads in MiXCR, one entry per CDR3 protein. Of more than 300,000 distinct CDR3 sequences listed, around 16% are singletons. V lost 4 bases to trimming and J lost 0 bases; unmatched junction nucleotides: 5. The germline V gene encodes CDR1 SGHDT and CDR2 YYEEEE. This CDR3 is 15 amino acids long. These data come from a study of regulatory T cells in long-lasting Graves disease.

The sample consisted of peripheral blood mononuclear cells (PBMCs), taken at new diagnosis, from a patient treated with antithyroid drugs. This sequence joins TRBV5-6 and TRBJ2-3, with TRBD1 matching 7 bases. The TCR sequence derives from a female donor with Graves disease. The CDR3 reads CASSPQTGSTDTQYL. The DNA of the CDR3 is TGTGCCAGCAGCCCCCAGACAGGGAGCACAGATACGCAGTATCTT.